Below are 27 T cell receptor beta chains sequenced from a single sample in a study of blood T cell repertoires in COVID-19. Assay: immunoSEQ multiplex PCR; the TCRdb copy retains only in-frame clones and omits some. The sample gives roughly 250,000 clones, about 88% of which show up once; approximately 2.1% is in the top ten. Sequencing was carried out using peripheral blood. These receptors all stem from a woman in her thirties or forties who had recovered from COVID-19.

The chain is built from TRBV18 and TRBJ2-3; D ambiguous. Germline V CDR1 and CDR2: KGHSH, LQKENI. Trimming pared 3 bases from V and 4 bases from J, leaving 8 bases between. The CDR3 spans 13 residues. CDR3 nucleotides: TGTGCCAGCTCACCCGTTCCCGCAGATACGCAGTATTTT. Translation gives CASSPVPADTQYF.

This rearrangement joins TRBV10-3 to TRBJ2-1; TRBD2 matches at 15 bases. This CDR3 comprises 16 residues. With V trimmed by 10 bases and J by 2 bases, 6 bases remained unmatched. The germline V gene encodes CDR1 ENHRY and CDR2 SYGVKD. This chain's CDR3 is CATGTSGRMTYNEQFF. Here the CDR3 DNA reads TGTGCCACCGGGACTAGCGGGAGGATGACCTACAATGAGCAGTTCTTC.

This clone was counted only a few times. The V call is TRBV6-1, the J call TRBJ1-6; a weak D match, TRBD1 (6 bases). Germline CDR1 and CDR2: MNHNS and SASEGT. V was trimmed by 3 bases and J by 10 bases, leaving 13 bases between them. This CDR3 comprises 14 residues. The CDR3 DNA follows: TGTGCCAGCAGTGACAGGGGAGGGAACTCACCCCTCCACTTT. As protein: CASSDRGGNSPLHF.

The chain is built from TRBV5-1 and TRBJ2-7, with 7 bases lining up with TRBD1. With 3 bases clipped from V and 3 bases from J, the junction kept 15 bases outside the gene matches. The CDR3 spans 17 residues. Germline values: CDR1 SGHRS, CDR2 YFSETQ. The CDR3 DNA is TGCGCCAGCAGCTCCGGGACAGCGAGCCCTAACCTCTACGAGCAGTACTTC. Its protein is CASSSGTASPNLYEQYF. Combining the CDR3 with reference TRBV5-1 and TRBJ2-7 gives the whole variable domain KAGVTQTPRYLIKTRGQQVTLSCSPISGHRSVSWYQQTPGQGLQFLFEYFSETQRNKGNFPGRFSGRQFSNSRSEMNVSTLELGDSALYLCASSSGTASPNLYEQYFGPGTRLTVT.

CDR3 nucleotides: TGTGCCAGCAGCCAAGATAACAGGGGACTAGCGGCCCACTCGAGCTCCTACGAGCAGTACTTC. It translates to CASSQDNRGLAAHSSSYEQYF. J is TRBJ2-7 and V is TRBV3-1 (or the pseudogene TRBV3-2); TRBD2 matches at 11 bases. This CDR3 has 21 residues. CDR1 and CDR2 from the germline V gene are LGHDT and YNNKEL (reference sequence). V lost 0 bases, J lost 0 bases, and 16 bases stayed unmatched.

This clone has more than one count but fewer than ten. The chain carries TRBV27 and TRBJ1-2, with D possibly TRBD1 on 6 matching bases. The CDR3 length is 13 residues. Trimming cost V 0 bases and J 6 bases, with 8 bases left between them. CDR1 is MNHEY and CDR2 is SMNVEV in the germline V gene (reference sequence). Written as DNA, the CDR3 is TGTGCCAGCAGTTTATCCCCAGGGGATGGCTACACCTTC. Protein product: CASSLSPGDGYTF.

This chain uses TRBV19 with TRBJ2-7, with D perhaps matching TRBD1 (5 bases). Germline V CDR1 and CDR2: LNHDA, SQIVND (reference sequence). The V end lost 4 bases, the J end lost 4 bases, and 11 bases lay between the germline ends. This CDR3 spans 13 amino acids. This chain's CDR3 is CASSTVKGYEQYF. For the CDR3, the DNA is TGTGCCAGTAGTACCGTGAAGGGGTACGAGCAGTACTTC.

The chain uses TRBV9 and TRBJ1-2, with D possibly matching TRBD1 (5 bases). Germline V gene lookup returns CDR1 SGDLS and CDR2 YYNGEE. The CDR3 has 14 amino acids. V was cut by 3 bases and J by 4 bases, with 13 bases left in between. CDR3 residues: CASSGGGRFYGYTF. The CDR3 DNA is TGTGCCAGCAGCGGCGGGGGGAGGTTCTATGGCTACACCTTC.

The rearrangement joins TRBV6-5 to TRBJ1-1; 9 bases fit TRBD1. This CDR3 has 14 amino acids. Germline CDR1 and CDR2: MNHEY and SVGAGI. V lost 7 bases, J lost 3 bases, and 6 bases stayed unmatched. The CDR3 nucleotides are TGTGCCAGCACCTGGGACAGGGTGGACACTGAAGCTTTCTTT. It codes for CASTWDRVDTEAFF.

This chain connects TRBV9 to TRBJ1-4; D might be TRBD1 (6 bases). The CDR3 sequence is 13 residues long. Trimming left V 5 bases short and J 7 bases short, with 12 bases between. Germline values: CDR1 SGDLS, CDR2 YYNGEE. In DNA form, the CDR3 reads TGTGCCAGCAGTCAGGGGAGGGCTGAAAAACTGTTTTTT. It translates to CASSQGRAEKLFF.

This chain joins TRBV6-2 or TRBV6-3 and TRBJ2-1, with D tentatively TRBD1 (6 bases). Per germline, CDR1 MNHEY and CDR2 SVGEGT. The CDR3 extends over 15 amino acids. Trimming cost V 2 bases and J 1 base, with 9 bases left between them. The CDR3 DNA reads as TGTGCCAGCAGTTACGGGGGCGTATCCTACAATGAGCAGTTCTTC. The encoded protein is CASSYGGVSYNEQFF.

V and J are TRBV15 and TRBJ1-2; 9 bases line up with TRBD1. This CDR3 comprises 15 residues. Per the germline V gene, CDR1 is LNHNV and CDR2 is YYDKDF (reference sequence). V was clipped by 4 bases and J by 2 bases; unmatched bases: 5. The DNA of the CDR3 is TGTGCCACCAGCACCAGACAGGGGGGAAACTATGGCTACACCTTC. It yields the protein CATSTRQGGNYGYTF.

V and J are TRBV18 and TRBJ2-5, with TRBD2 matching 7 bases. From germline, CDR1 is KGHSH and CDR2 LQKENI. With 8 bases clipped from V and 5 bases from J, the junction kept 14 bases outside the gene matches. CDR3 length: 15 amino acids. DNA for the CDR3: TGTGCCAGCACAACTCATCCGGGGGGATGGGAGACCCAGTACTTC. This encodes CASTTHPGGWETQYF. Based on the CDR3 plus reference TRBV18 and TRBJ2-5, the full variable domain is NAGVMQNPRHLVRRRGQEARLRCSPMKGHSHVYWYRQLPEEGLKFMVYLQKENIIDESGMPKERFSAEFPKEGPSILRIQQVVRGDSAAYFCASTTHPGGWETQYFGPGTRLLVL.

This chain links TRBV27 with TRBJ1-6; TRBD1 matches at 11 bases. Trimming took 6 bases from V and 7 from J; bases not matched to a gene: 8. The CDR3 runs to 16 residues. Germline assignment: CDR1 MNHEY and CDR2 SMNVEV (reference sequence). CDR3 sequence reads: CASSRDRGSGNSPLHF. CDR3 DNA sequence: TGTGCCAGCAGCCGGGACAGGGGGTCGGGGAATTCACCCCTCCACTTT.

This chain links TRBV4-3 with TRBJ2-2; 10 bases are shared with TRBD1. Germline V gene data show CDR1 as LGHNA and CDR2 as YSLEER. The CDR3 spans 16 residues. The V and J ends lost 4 bases and 1 base, in that order; junction bases with no gene match: 3. The CDR3 bases are TGCGCCAGCAGCCGTAGGACAGGGGGGAACACCGGGGAGCTGTTTTTT. Translation: CASSRRTGGNTGELFF.

This sequence joins TRBV10-2 and TRBJ1-2; D remains ambiguous. The CDR3 loop spans 15 amino acids. The V gene lost 2 bases and the J gene lost 4 bases, with 14 bases spanning the gap. Germline CDR1 is WSHSY and CDR2 is SAAADI. The CDR3 spells CASSEGRREVYGYTF. The CDR3 region has the DNA TGCGCCAGCAGTGAGGGGAGGAGGGAGGTCTATGGCTACACCTTC.

This chain connects TRBV4-2 to TRBJ2-5; TRBD2 matches 7 bases. The ends lost 1 base at V and 5 bases at J; junction bases unmatched: 16. The CDR3 is made up of 18 amino acids. Germline assignment: CDR1 LGHNA and CDR2 YNFKEQ. The CDR3 bases are TGTGCCAGCAGCCAAGGCGTTGTCGAAGTGGCGGGAGTGGAGACCCAGTACTTC. Protein: CASSQGVVEVAGVETQYF.

The J gene is TRBJ1-5, the V gene TRBV18, with 7 bases fitting TRBD1. The CDR3 has 16 residues. J lost 0 bases, V lost 3 bases, and 5 bases had no gene match. CDR1 is KGHSH and CDR2 is LQKENI in the germline V gene. The CDR3 region is CASSPTGTDSNQPQHF. In DNA, the CDR3 is TGTGCCAGCTCACCTACCGGGACAGATAGCAATCAGCCCCAGCATTTT.

This sequence joins TRBV9 and TRBJ2-6; D is perhaps TRBD1 (6 bases). V was clipped by 3 bases and J by 0 bases, with 16 bases between them. Germline loops: CDR1 SGDLS, CDR2 YYNGEE. The CDR3 is 18 residues long. The CDR3 DNA sequence: TGTGCCAGCAGCGCGACCCTTTGGGACAACTCTGGGGCCAACGTCCTGACTTTC. It yields the protein CASSATLWDNSGANVLTF.

This chain joins TRBV19 and TRBJ1-6; D is unclear. Trimming cost V 3 bases and J 7 bases, with 13 bases left between them. The CDR3 is made up of 15 amino acids. Germline values: CDR1 LNHDA, CDR2 SQIVND (reference sequence). In DNA, the CDR3 is TGTGCCAGTAGTATCAGTCAAGGGAGAAATTCACCCCTCCACTTT. This gives the protein CASSISQGRNSPLHF.

The chain carries TRBV9 and TRBJ2-1; tentatively, D is TRBD1 (5 bases). Germline CDR1 reads SGDLS; CDR2 reads YYNGEE. The CDR3 contains 16 residues. V lost 2 bases, J lost 3 bases, and 15 bases lay in between. The CDR3 sequence: CASSVDRNAYYNEQFF. In DNA, the CDR3 is TGTGCCAGCAGCGTCGACAGAAACGCATACTACAATGAGCAGTTCTTC.

The sample holds a few counts of this clone. The V call is TRBV10-3, the J call TRBJ2-7; TRBD1 agrees at 8 bases. This CDR3 is 14 amino acids long. The germline V gene has CDR1 ENHRY and CDR2 SYGVKD. The trim removed 4 bases at V and 5 bases at J, leaving 7 bases unmatched. DNA for the CDR3: TGTGCCATCAGTGGGAGGACAGGGAGGAACGAGCAGTACTTC. Encoded protein: CAISGRTGRNEQYF.

The chain is built from TRBV6-4 and TRBJ2-2, with 7 bases lining up with TRBD1. The V gene's germline CDR1 is MRHNA and CDR2 SNTAGT. The CDR3 has 14 residues. V lost 6 bases and J lost 3; bases outside the gene matches: 4. The CDR3 reads CASRRDSYTGELFF. CDR3 nucleotides: TGTGCCAGCAGAAGGGACAGTTACACCGGGGAGCTGTTTTTT.

V and J are TRBV20-1 and TRBJ2-5, with D unresolved. This CDR3 is 11 amino acids long. Deletions cut 4 bases from V and 5 bases from J, with 8 bases between. Germline V gene sequence: CDR1 DFQATT, CDR2 SNEGSKA (reference sequence). This CDR3 is CSAKTLETQYF. The CDR3 bases are TGCAGTGCTAAGACACTGGAGACCCAGTACTTC.

V usage is TRBV7-2 and J usage is TRBJ1-3; 7 bases align to TRBD1. Trimming removed 6 bases from V and 1 base from J; junction bases left unmatched: 3. CDR1 is SGHTA, CDR2 FQGNSA, per germline. The CDR3 is 14 amino acids. CDR3: CASRGQTSGNTIYF. CDR3 in DNA: TGTGCCAGCAGGGGACAGACGTCTGGAAACACCATATATTTT.

The rearrangement uses TRBV21-1 and TRBJ2-1; the DNA was not used to check the table's D call, TRBD1. TRBV21-1 is annotated as a pseudogene. The CDR3 covers 16 residues. DNA of the CDR3: TGTGCCAGCAGCAAAAGGGCCAGGGGTTACTACAATGAGCAGTTCTTC. Translated, it gives CASSKRARGYYNEQFF.

The CDR3 reads CASSQGSGGSNSGNTIYF. The CDR3 DNA reads TGTGCCAGCAGCCAAGGGTCGGGGGGCTCAAACTCTGGAAACACCATATATTTT. V and J are TRBV4-2 and TRBJ1-3, with a tentative D call TRBD1 (6 bases). The germline gives CDR1 LGHNA, CDR2 YNFKEQ. Between the trimmed V and J ends, which lost 1 base and 0 bases, there was a span of 16 bases. The CDR3 length is 18 residues.